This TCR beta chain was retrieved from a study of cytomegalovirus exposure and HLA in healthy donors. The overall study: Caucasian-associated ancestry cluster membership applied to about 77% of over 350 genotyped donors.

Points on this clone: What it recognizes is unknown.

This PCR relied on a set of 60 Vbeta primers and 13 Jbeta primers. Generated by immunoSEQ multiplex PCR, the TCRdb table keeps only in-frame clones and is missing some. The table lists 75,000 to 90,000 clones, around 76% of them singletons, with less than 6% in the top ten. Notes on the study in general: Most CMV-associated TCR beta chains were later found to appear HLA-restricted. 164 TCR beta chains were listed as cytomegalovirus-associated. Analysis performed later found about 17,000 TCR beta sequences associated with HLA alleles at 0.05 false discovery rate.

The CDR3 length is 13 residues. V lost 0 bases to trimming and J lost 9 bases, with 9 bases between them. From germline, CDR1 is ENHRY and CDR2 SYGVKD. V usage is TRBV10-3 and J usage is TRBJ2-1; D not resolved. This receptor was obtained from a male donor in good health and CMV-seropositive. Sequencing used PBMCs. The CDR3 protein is CAISESRAAEQFF. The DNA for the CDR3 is TGTGCCATCAGTGAGTCGCGTGCGGCTGAGCAGTTCTTC.